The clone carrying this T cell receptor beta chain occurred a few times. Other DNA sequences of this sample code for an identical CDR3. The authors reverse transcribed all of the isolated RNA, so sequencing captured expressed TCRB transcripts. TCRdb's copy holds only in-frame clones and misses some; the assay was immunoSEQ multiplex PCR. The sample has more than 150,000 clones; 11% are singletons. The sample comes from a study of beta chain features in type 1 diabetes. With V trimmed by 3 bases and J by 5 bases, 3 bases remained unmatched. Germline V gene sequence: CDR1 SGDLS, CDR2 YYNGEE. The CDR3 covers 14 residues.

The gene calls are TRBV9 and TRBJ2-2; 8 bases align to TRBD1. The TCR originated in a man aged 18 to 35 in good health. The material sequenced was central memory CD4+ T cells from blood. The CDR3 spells CASSGTGGTGELFF. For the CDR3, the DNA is TGTGCCAGCAGCGGAACAGGGGGGACCGGGGAGCTGTTTTTT.